A selection of T cell receptor beta chains follows, all from one sample in a study of patients and donors after allogeneic stem cell transplantation. TCRdb re-called the RT-PCR reads with MiXCR, one entry per CDR3 protein. The sample shows approximately 61,000 distinct CDR3 sequences, about an eighth of them seen only once. Sequencing was done on a sample of blood, either unsorted or a sorted T cell fraction (not recorded which). Receptor source: a human donor who was either an allogeneic HSCT recipient or a stem cell or donor lymphocyte infusion donor (not recorded which). It is not recorded whose cells these are; they may come from a transplant donor. The CDR3 runs from the conserved cysteine through the conserved F or W. The order of the fields is CDR3 length, clone size, V gene, J gene, D gene, CDR3 protein, CDR3 DNA. A D gene is named only where the DNA matches it firmly. A row's size may be missing; if present it is once, few, many or a size class.

>14|-|TRBV6-5|TRBJ2-7|-
CASSYERSLYEQYF
TGTGCCAGCAGTTATGAGCGGAGCCTCTACGAGCAGTACTTC
>10|few|TRBV20-1|TRBJ2-1|-
CSAIDVEQFF
TGCAGTGCTATAGATGTTGAGCAGTTCTTC
>14|-|TRBV5-6|TRBJ2-5|-
CASSLGGYQETQYF
TGTGCCAGCAGCTTGGGAGGGTACCAAGAGACCCAGTACTTC
>13|once|TRBV30|TRBJ2-7|TRBD1
CAGGQGASYEQYF
TGTGCCGGAGGACAGGGGGCCTCCTACGAGCAGTACTTC
>10|few|TRBV19|TRBJ1-1|-
CASSMGTAFF
TGTGCCAGTAGTATGGGTACAGCTTTCTTT
>12|many|TRBV7-8|TRBJ2-1|-
CASSPVRGEQFF
TGTGCCAGCAGCCCAGTCAGGGGTGAGCAGTTCTTC
>14|-|TRBV4-1|TRBJ2-1|-
CASHGGLAYNEQFF
TGCGCCAGCCATGGGGGCTTAGCCTACAATGAGCAGTTCTTC
>15|many|TRBV5-1|TRBJ1-3|-
CASSYDSNSGNTIYF
TGCGCCAGCAGCTACGACAGTAACTCTGGAAACACCATATATTTT
>15|-|TRBV19|TRBJ1-2|TRBD1
CASSVSSTGNYGYTF
TGTGCCAGTAGTGTCTCCTCGACAGGGAACTATGGCTACACCTTC
>15|-|TRBV7-8|TRBJ1-1|-
CASSLDDRLNTEAFF
TGTGCCAGCAGCTTAGATGACAGGCTAAACACTGAAGCTTTCTTT
>14|-|TRBV3-1|TRBJ2-7|-
CASSQGLGTYEQYF
TGTGCCAGCAGCCAAGGACTAGGGACCTACGAGCAGTACTTC
>16|few|TRBV3-1|TRBJ2-1|-
CASSQDLVGAYNEQFF
TGTGCCAGCAGCCAAGATCTTGTGGGGGCCTACAATGAGCAGTTCTTC
>14|many|TRBV12-3/TRBV12-4|TRBJ2-7|-
CASSFDRQTYEQYF
TGTGCCAGCAGTTTTGACAGGCAGACCTACGAGCAGTACTTC
>16|few|TRBV6-5|TRBJ2-5|TRBD2
CASSKIGLAKQETQYF
TGTGCCAGCAGCAAGATTGGACTAGCGAAACAAGAGACCCAGTACTTC
>13|few|TRBV12-3/TRBV12-4|TRBJ2-7|TRBD2
CASKPGLAGVQYF
TGTGCCAGCAAGCCCGGACTAGCGGGGGTTCAGTACTTC
>14|-|TRBV27|TRBJ2-3|-
CASSLYEWADTQYF
TGTGCCAGCAGTTTATATGAGTGGGCAGATACGCAGTATTTT
>14|few|TRBV5-1|TRBJ2-7|-
CASTLTSSDYEQYF
TGCGCCAGCACCCTTACTAGCTCCGACTACGAGCAGTACTTC
>15|few|TRBV4-2|TRBJ2-7|-
CASSQETELSYEQYF
TGTGCCAGCAGCCAAGAGACAGAACTCTCCTACGAGCAGTACTTC
>16|few|TRBV19|TRBJ1-5|TRBD1
CASSIPGTGPNQPQHF
TGTGCCAGTAGTATTCCCGGGACAGGGCCCAATCAGCCCCAGCATTTT
>16|-|TRBV5-1|TRBJ1-1|TRBD1
CASSVDRPIRDTEAFF
TGCGCCAGCAGCGTGGACAGGCCAATTAGGGACACTGAAGCTTTCTTT
>12|many|TRBV7-9|TRBJ1-5|-
CASSPNSQPQHF
TGTGCCAGCAGCCCAAACAGTCAGCCCCAGCATTTT
>14|-|TRBV7-8|TRBJ2-1|TRBD2
CASSSRTSGFEQFF
TGTGCCAGCAGCTCCCGGACTAGCGGGTTTGAGCAGTTCTTC
>13|-|TRBV12-3/TRBV12-4|TRBJ2-2|-
CASSYRATGELFF
TGTGCCAGCAGCTACAGGGCCACCGGGGAGCTGTTTTTT
>14|many|TRBV20-1|TRBJ1-1|-
CSALEAGFGTEAFF
TGCAGTGCCCTAGAAGCCGGGTTTGGGACTGAAGCTTTCTTT
>16|-|TRBV9|TRBJ2-1|TRBD1
CASGTGGSSSYNEQFF
TGTGCCTCCGGGACAGGGGGTTCCAGCTCCTACAATGAGCAGTTCTTC
>14|medium-sized|TRBV6-5|TRBJ2-5|-
CASSFGQIQETQYF
TGTGCCAGCAGTTTCGGACAGATCCAAGAGACCCAGTACTTC
>15|many|TRBV5-1|TRBJ2-7|-
CASSLEARPSYEQYF
TGCGCCAGCAGCTTGGAGGCTCGGCCTTCCTACGAGCAGTACTTC
>12|once|TRBV19|TRBJ2-2|TRBD1
CASAGGTGELFF
TGTGCCAGTGCAGGGGGCACCGGGGAGCTGTTTTTT
>17|-|TRBV20-1|TRBJ2-7|-
CSARVPPRAGLSYEQYF
TGCAGTGCTAGAGTTCCTCCCCGGGCGGGCCTCTCCTACGAGCAGTACTTC
>14|-|TRBV7-2|TRBJ2-1|TRBD1
CASSQGGFDNEQFF
TGTGCCAGCAGCCAAGGGGGCTTTGACAATGAGCAGTTCTTC
>15|-|TRBV28|TRBJ2-7|TRBD2
CASSFGTSGGYEQYF
TGTGCCAGCAGTTTTGGGACTAGCGGGGGTTACGAGCAGTACTTC
>13|-|TRBV24-1|TRBJ2-7|-
CATRDSNSYEQYF
TGTGCCACCAGGGACAGCAACTCCTACGAGCAGTACTTC
>13|few|TRBV29-1|TRBJ2-1|-
CSVGLYSYNEQFF
TGCAGCGTCGGACTGTACTCCTACAATGAGCAGTTCTTC
>15|-|TRBV3-1|TRBJ2-1|TRBD2
CASSQSLAGYNEQFF
TGTGCCAGCAGCCAATCACTAGCGGGATATAATGAGCAGTTCTTC
>12|many|TRBV10-3|TRBJ1-2|-
CAIINRDYGYTF
TGTGCCATCATCAACAGGGACTACGGCTACACCTTC
>15|-|TRBV10-3|TRBJ2-3|-
CAISDPGSWTDTQYF
TGTGCCATCAGTGACCCGGGATCCTGGACAGATACGCAGTATTTT
>15|few|TRBV4-2|TRBJ1-6|-
CASSFDGVDNSPLHF
TGTGCCAGCAGCTTCGACGGCGTTGATAATTCACCCCTCCACTTT
>17|-|TRBV12-3/TRBV12-4|TRBJ2-1|TRBD2
CASSSWGTSGVYNEQFF
TGTGCCAGCAGTTCTTGGGGGACTAGCGGGGTCTACAATGAGCAGTTCTTC
>16|few|TRBV5-4|TRBJ1-3|TRBD1
CASSFNPTGDGNTIYF
TGTGCCAGCAGCTTCAACCCGACAGGGGACGGAAACACCATATATTTT
>12|many|TRBV13|TRBJ1-5|-
CASSFGNQPQHF
TGTGCCAGCAGCTTCGGGAATCAGCCCCAGCATTTT
>15|-|TRBV25-1|TRBJ2-5|TRBD1
CASSEWRTGEETQYF
TGTGCCAGCAGTGAATGGAGGACAGGGGAAGAGACCCAGTACTTC
>11|many|TRBV2|TRBJ2-5|-
CASGSQETQYF
TGTGCCAGCGGGAGCCAAGAGACCCAGTACTTC
>15|few|TRBV14|TRBJ1-2|-
CASSQDLGANYGYTF
TGTGCCAGCAGCCAAGACTTGGGCGCTAACTATGGCTACACCTTC
>18|-|TRBV5-6|TRBJ2-1|-
CASSPLSLPTSSYNEQFF
TGTGCCAGCAGCCCCTTGAGTCTCCCGACCAGCTCCTACAATGAGCAGTTCTTC
>14|-|TRBV19|TRBJ2-1|TRBD2
CASSKTSGSGEQFF
TGTGCCAGTAGTAAGACTAGCGGGAGCGGTGAGCAGTTCTTC
>12|many|TRBV20-1|TRBJ1-2|-
CSASSGAYGYTF
TGCAGTGCTTCCTCAGGGGCCTATGGCTACACCTTC
>13|many|TRBV6-6|TRBJ1-1|-
CASSFGGYTEAFF
TGTGCCAGCAGTTTCGGAGGTTACACTGAAGCTTTCTTT
>17|-|TRBV10-3|TRBJ2-1|TRBD2
CAISEGSGSSIYSEQFF
TGTGCCATCAGTGAAGGTAGCGGGAGTTCTATCTACAGTGAGCAGTTCTTC
>16|-|TRBV20-1|TRBJ2-7|-
CSARDLRSTSSYEQYF
TGCAGTGCTAGAGATCTGAGGAGCACCAGCTCCTACGAGCAGTACTTC
>15|many|TRBV6-5|TRBJ2-1|TRBD1
CASSRSGTANNEQFF
TGTGCCAGCAGTCGATCTGGGACAGCGAACAATGAGCAGTTCTTC
>13|many|TRBV7-2|TRBJ1-2|-
CASSLGRTYGYTF
TGTGCCAGCAGCTTAGGGCGGACCTATGGCTACACCTTC
>14|many|TRBV24-1|TRBJ1-5|TRBD1
CATSDVTGNQPQHF
TGTGCCACCAGTGATGTGACAGGGAATCAGCCCCAGCATTTT
>16|-|TRBV7-9|TRBJ2-1|-
CASSPTEGKDFNEQFF
TGTGCCAGCAGCCCTACTGAGGGGAAGGATTTCAATGAGCAGTTCTTC
>14|-|TRBV5-1|TRBJ2-1|TRBD1
CASSLGQGSNEQFF
TGCGCCAGCAGCTTGGGACAGGGTTCCAATGAGCAGTTCTTC
>14|many|TRBV10-2|TRBJ1-1|-
CASTSTGGRTEAFF
TGCGCCAGCACCTCGACAGGCGGGAGGACTGAAGCTTTCTTT
>16|few|TRBV6-5|TRBJ2-2|-
CASSPLWTENTGELFF
TGTGCCAGCAGTCCGTTGTGGACAGAGAACACCGGGGAGCTGTTTTTT